Sequencing of this T cell receptor beta chain was carried out in a study of post-analysis software for immune sequencing data. Germline V gene sequence: CDR1 SGDLS, CDR2 YYNGEE. The CDR3 has 18 amino acids. The V and J ends lost 0 bases and 2 bases respectively, with 17 bases between them. Tagging with unique molecular identifiers was a feature of the TCR beta cDNA libraries. TCRdb re-called the PCR reads with MiXCR, one entry per CDR3 protein. The sample yields approximately 730,000 distinct CDR3 sequences, 25% to 30% seen once. As concerns this clonotype: Its antigen is not known.

Study-wide results and caveats: For normalized Chao1 diversity, multiple sclerosis patients scored significantly lower than controls did. Higher frequency in patients than in controls was seen for five TRBV segments, with TRBV5-6, TRBV5-1 and TRBV20-1 among them. With F measure, samples from one preparation batch clustered together strongly.

Material for sequencing was blood. The J gene is TRBJ2-2, the V gene TRBV9; D may be TRBD1 (6 bases). The TCR was taken from a girl between 5 and 17 years old with multiple sclerosis. The CDR3 loop reads CASSVAGVVGFNTGELFF. The CDR3 DNA reads as TGTGCCAGCAGCGTAGCAGGGGTCGTAGGATTTAACACCGGGGAGCTGTTTTTT.